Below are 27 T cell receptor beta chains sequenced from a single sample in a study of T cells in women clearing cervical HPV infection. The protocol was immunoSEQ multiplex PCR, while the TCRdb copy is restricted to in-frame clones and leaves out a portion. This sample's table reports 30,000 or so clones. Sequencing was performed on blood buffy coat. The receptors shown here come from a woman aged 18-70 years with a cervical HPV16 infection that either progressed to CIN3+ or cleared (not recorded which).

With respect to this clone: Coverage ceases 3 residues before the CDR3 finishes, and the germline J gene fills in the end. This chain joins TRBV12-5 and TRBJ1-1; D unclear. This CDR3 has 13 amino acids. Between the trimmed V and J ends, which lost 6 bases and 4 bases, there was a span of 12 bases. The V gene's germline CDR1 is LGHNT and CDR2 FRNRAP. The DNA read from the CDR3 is TGTGCTAGTGGCTCCCAGGAGGGCACTGAA. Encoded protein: CASGSQEGTE. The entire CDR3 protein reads CASGSQEGTEAFF.

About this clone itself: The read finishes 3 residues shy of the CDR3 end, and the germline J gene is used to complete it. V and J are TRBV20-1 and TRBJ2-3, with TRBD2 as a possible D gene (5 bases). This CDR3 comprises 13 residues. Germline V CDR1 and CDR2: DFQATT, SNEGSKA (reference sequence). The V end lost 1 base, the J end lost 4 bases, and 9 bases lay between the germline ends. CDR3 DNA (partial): TGCAGTGCTAGAGCTCTAGCAGCAGATACG. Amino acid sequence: CSARALAADT. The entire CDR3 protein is CSARALAADTQYF.

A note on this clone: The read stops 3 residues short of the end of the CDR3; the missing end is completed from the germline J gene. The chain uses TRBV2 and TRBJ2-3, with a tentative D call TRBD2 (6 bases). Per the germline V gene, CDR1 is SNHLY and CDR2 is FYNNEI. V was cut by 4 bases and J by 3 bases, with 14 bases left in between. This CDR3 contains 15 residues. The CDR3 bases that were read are TGTGCCAGCAGTGCACTAGCCGTCCAGACAGATACG. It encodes CASSALAVQTDT. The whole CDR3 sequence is CASSALAVQTDTQYF.

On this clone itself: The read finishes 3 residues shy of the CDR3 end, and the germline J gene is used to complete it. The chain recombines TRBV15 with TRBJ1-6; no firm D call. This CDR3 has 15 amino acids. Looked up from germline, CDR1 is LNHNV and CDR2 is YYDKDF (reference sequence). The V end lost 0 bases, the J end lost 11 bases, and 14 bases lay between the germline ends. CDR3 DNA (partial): TGTGCCACCAGCAGAGATGGCAACCTCGGGGCACCC. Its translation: CATSRDGNLGAP. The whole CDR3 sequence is CATSRDGNLGAPLHF.

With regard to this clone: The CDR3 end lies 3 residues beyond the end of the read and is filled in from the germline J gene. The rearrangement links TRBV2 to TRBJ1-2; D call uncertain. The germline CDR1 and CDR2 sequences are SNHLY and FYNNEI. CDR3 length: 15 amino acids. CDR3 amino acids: CASSYQGLRTDTYTF. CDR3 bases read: TGTGCCAGCAGTTATCAAGGGCTTCGCACAGATACC.

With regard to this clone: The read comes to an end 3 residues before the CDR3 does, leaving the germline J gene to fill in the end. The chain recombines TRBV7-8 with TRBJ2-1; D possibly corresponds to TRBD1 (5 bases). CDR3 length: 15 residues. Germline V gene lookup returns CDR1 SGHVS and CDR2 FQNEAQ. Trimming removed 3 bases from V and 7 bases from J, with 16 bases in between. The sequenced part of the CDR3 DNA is TGTGCCAGCAGCTTGAACTCCGACAGTACAAATGAG. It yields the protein CASSLNSDSTNE. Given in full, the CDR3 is CASSLNSDSTNEQFF.

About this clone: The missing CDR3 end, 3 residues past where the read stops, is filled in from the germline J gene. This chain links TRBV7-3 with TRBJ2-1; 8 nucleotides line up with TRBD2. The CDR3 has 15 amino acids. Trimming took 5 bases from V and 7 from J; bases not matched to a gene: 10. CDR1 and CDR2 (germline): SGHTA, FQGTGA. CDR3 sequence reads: CASSQSGSPGNEQFF. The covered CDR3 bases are TGTGCCAGCAGCCAAAGCGGGAGTCCGGGGAATGAG.

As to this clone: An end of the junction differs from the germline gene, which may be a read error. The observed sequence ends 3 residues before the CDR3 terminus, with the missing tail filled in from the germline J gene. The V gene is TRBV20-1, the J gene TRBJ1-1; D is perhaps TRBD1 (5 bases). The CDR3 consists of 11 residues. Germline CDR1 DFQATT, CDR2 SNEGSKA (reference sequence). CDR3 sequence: CSAEDTTKAFF. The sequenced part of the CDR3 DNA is TGCAGTGCCGAGGACACCACTAAA.

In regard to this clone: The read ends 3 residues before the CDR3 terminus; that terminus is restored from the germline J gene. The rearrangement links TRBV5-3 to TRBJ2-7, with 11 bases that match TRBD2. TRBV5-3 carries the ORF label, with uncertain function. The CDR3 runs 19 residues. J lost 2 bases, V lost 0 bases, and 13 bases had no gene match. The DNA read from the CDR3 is TGTGCCAGAAGCTTGGAGGTAGCGGGGGGGCTTAGGGGTGCCTACGAG. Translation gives CARSLEVAGGLRGAYE. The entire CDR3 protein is CARSLEVAGGLRGAYEQYF.

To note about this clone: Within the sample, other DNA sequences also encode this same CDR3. The CDR3 protein is CSARDSRTANNQPQHF. Partial CDR3 DNA: TGCAGTGCTAGAGACTCCAGGACAGCCAACAATCAGCCC. The chain recombines TRBV20-1 with TRBJ1-5; D perhaps matches TRBD1 (6 bases). The CDR3 is cut off 3 residues early in the read; its end comes from the germline J gene. The CDR3 is made up of 16 amino acids. Trimming stripped 0 bases from V and 3 bases from J, with 15 bases between. Germline V gene data show CDR1 as DFQATT and CDR2 as SNEGSKA (reference sequence).

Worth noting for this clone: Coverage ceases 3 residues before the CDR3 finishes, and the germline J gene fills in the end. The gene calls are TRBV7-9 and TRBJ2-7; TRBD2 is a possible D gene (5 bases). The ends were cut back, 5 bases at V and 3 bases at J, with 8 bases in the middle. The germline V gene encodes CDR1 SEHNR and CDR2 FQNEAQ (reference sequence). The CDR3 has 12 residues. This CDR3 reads CASSRTSYEQYF. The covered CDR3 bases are TGTGCCAGCAGCCGCACTAGCTACGAG.

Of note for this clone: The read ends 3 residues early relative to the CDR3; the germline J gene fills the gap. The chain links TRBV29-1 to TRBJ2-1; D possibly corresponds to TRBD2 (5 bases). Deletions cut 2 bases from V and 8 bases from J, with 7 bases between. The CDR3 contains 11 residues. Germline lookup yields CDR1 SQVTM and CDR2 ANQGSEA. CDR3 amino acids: CSVESGDEQFF. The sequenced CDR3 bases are TGCAGCGTTGAATCCGGGGATGAG.

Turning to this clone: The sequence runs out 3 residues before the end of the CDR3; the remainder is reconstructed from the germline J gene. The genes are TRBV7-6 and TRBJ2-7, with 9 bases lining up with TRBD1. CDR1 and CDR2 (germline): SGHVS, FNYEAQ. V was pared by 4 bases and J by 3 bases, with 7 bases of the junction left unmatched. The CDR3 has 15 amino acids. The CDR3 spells CASSSGTGNLYEQYF. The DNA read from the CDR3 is TGTGCCAGCAGCTCCGGGACAGGGAATCTCTACGAG.

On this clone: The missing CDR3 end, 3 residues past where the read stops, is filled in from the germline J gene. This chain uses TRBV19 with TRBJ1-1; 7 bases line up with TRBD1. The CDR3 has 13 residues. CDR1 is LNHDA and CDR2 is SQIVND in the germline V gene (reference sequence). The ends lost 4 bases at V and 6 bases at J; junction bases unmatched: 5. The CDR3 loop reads CASSTGQSSEAFF. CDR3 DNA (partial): TGTGCCAGTAGTACGGGACAGTCTTCTGAA.

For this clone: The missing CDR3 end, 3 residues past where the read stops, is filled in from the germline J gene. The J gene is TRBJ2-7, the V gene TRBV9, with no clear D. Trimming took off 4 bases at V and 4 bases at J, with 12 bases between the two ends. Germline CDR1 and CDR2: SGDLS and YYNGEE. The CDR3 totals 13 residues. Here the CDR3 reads CASSPTGRYEQYF. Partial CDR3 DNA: TGTGCCAGCAGCCCCACCGGCAGGTACGAG.

This CDR3 reads CASSVKAGGVNNDYTF. CDR3 DNA, as far as it was read: TGTGCCAGCAGTGTGAAAGCGGGAGGGGTGAACAATGAC. This chain links TRBV2 with TRBJ1-2, with D tentatively TRBD1 (5 bases). The read comes to an end 3 residues before the CDR3 does, leaving the germline J gene to fill in the end. The CDR3 consists of 16 residues. Germline CDR1 SNHLY, CDR2 FYNNEI.

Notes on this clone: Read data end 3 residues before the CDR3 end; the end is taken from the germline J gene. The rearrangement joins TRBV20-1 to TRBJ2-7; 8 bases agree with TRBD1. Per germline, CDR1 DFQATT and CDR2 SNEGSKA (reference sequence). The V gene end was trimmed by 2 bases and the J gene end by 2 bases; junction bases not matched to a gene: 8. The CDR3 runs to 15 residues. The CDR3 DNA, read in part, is TGCAGTGCTAGATCCTCGGACAGGGAGACCTACGAG. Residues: CSARSSDRETYE. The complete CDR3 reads CSARSSDRETYEQYF.

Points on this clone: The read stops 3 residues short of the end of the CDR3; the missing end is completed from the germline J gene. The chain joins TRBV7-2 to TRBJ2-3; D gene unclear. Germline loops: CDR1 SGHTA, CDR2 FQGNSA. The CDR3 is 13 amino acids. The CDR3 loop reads CASSLDSNQPQYF. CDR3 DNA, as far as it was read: TGTGCCAGCAGCTTAGACAGCAATCAGCCG.

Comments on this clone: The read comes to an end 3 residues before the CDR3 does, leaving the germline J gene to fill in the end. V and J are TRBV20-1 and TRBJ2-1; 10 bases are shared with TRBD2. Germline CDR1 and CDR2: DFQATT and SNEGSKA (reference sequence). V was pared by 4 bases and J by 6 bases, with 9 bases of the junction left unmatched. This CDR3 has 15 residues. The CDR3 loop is CSATRLAGTINEQFF. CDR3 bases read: TGCAGTGCTACTCGACTAGCGGGTACTATCAATGAG.

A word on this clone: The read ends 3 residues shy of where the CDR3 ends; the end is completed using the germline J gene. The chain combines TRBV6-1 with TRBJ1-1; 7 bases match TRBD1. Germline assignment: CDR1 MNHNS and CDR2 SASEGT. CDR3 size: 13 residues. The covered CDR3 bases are TGTGCCAGCAGTGACCCCGAGGGGGCAGGT. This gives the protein CASSDPEGAG. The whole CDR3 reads CASSDPEGAGAFF.

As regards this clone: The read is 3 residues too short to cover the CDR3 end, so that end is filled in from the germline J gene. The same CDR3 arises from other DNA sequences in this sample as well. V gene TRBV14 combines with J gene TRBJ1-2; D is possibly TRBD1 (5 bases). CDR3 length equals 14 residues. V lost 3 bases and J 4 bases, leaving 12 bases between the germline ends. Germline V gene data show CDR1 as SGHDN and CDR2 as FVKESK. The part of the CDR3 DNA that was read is TGTGCCAGCAGCCAGGACACAAAGGGCTATGGC. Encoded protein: CASSQDTKGYG. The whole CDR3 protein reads CASSQDTKGYGYTF.

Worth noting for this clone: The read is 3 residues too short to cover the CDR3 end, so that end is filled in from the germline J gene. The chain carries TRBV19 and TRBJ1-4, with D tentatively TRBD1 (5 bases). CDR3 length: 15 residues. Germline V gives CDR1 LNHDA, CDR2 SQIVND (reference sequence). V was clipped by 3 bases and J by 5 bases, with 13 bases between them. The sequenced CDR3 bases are TGTGCCAGTAGTATCTCCGAGACAGAGAATGAAAAA. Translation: CASSISETENEK. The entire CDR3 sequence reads CASSISETENEKLFF. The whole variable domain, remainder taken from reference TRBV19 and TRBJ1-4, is DGGITQSPKYLFRKEGQNVTLSCEQNLNHDAMYWYRQDPGQGLRLIYYSQIVNDFQKGDIAEGYSVSREKKESFPLTVTSAQKNPTAFYLCASSISETENEKLFFGSGTQLSVL.

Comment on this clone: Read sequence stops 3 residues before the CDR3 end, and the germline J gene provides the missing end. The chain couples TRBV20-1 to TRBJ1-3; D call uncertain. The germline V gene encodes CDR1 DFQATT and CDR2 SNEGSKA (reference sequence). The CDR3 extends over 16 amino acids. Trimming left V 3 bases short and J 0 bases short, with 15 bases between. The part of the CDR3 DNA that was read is TGCAGTGCTAGCTTCCCAGGACTCTCCTCTGGAAACACC. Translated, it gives CSASFPGLSSGNT. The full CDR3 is CSASFPGLSSGNTIYF.

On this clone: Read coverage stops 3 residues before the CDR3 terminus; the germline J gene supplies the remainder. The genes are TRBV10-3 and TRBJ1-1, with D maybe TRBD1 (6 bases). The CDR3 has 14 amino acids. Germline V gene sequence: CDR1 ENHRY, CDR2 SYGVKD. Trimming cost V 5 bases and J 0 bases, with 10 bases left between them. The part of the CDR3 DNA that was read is TGTGCCATCAGTTCCCAGGGGATGAACACTGAA. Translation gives CAISSQGMNTE. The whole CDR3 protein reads CAISSQGMNTEAFF.

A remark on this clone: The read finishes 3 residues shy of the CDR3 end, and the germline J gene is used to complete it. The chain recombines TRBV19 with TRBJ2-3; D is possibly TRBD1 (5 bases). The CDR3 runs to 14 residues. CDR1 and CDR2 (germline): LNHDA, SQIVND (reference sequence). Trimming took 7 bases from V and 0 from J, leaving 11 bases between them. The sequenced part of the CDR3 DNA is TGTGCCAGTAAAGGGGTCCCCAGCACAGATACG. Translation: CASKGVPSTDT. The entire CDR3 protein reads CASKGVPSTDTQYF.

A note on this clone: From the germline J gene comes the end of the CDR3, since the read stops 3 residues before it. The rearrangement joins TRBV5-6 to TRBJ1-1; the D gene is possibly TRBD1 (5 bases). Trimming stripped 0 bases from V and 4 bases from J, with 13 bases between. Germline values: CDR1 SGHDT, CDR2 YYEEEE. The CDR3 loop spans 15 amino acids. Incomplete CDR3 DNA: TGTGCCAGCAGCTTGGATCAACCAGGGAGCACTGAA. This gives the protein CASSLDQPGSTE. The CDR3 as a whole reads CASSLDQPGSTEAFF. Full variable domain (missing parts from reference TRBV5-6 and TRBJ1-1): DAGVTQSPTHLIKTRGQQVTLRCSPKSGHDTVSWYQQALGQGPQFIFQYYEEEERQRGNFPDRFSGHQFPNYSSELNVNALLLGDSALYLCASSLDQPGSTEAFFGQGTRLTVV.

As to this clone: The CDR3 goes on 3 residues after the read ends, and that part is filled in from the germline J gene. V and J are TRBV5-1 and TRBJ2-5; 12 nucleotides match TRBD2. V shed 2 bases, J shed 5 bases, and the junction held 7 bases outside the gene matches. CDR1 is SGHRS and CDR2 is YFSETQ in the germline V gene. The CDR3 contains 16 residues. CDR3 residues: CASSFSSGGASETQYF. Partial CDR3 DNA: TGCGCCAGCAGCTTCTCTAGCGGGGGGGCCTCGGAGACC.